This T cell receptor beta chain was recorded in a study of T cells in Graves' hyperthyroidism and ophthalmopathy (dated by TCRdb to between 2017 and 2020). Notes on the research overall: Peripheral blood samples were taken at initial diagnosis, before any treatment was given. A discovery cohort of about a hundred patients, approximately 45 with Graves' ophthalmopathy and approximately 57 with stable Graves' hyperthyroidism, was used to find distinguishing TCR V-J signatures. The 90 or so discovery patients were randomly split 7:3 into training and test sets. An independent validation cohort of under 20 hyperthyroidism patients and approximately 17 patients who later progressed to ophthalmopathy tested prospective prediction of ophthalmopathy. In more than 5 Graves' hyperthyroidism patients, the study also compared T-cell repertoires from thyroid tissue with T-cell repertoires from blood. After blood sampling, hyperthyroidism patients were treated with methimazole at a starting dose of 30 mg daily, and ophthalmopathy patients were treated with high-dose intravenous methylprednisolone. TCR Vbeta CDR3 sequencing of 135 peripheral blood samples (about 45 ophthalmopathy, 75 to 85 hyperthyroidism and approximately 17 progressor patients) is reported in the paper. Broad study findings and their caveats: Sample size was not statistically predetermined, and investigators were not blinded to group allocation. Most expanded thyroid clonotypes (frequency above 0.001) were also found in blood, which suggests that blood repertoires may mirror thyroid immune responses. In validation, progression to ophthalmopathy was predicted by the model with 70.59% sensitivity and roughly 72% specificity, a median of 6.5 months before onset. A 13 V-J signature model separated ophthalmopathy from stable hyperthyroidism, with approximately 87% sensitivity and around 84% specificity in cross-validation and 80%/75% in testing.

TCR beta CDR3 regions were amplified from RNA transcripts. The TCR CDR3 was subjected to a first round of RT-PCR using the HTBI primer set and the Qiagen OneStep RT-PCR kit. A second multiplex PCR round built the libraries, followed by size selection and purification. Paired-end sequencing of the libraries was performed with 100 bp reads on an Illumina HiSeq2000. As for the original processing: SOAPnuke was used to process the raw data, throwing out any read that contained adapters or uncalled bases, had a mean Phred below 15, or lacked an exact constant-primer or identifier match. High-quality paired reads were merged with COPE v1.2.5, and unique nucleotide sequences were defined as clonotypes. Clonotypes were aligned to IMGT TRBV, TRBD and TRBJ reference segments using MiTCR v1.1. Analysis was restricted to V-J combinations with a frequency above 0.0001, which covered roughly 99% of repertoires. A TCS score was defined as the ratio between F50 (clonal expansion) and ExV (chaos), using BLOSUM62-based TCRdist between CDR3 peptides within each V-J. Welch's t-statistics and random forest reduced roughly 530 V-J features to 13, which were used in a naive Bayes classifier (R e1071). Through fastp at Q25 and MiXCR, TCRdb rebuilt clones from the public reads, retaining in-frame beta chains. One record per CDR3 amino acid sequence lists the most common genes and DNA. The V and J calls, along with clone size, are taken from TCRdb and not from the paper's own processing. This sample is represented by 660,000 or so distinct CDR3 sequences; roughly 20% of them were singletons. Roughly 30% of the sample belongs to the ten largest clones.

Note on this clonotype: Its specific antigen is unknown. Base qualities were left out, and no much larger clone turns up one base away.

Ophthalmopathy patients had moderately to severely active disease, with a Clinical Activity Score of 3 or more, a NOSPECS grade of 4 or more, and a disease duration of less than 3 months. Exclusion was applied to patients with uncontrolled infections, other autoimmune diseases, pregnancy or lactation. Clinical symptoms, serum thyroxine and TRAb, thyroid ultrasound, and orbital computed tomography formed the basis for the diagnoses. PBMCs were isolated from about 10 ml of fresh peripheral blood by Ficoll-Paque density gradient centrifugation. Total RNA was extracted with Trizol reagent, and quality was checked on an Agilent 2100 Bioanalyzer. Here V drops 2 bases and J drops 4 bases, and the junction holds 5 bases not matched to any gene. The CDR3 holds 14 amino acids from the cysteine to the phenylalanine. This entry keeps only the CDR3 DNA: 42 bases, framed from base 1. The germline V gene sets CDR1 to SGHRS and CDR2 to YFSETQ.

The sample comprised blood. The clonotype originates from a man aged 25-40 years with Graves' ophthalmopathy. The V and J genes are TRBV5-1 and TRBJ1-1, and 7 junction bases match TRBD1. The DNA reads TGCGCCAGCAGCTTACAGGGGCTCAGCACTGAAGCTTTCTTT. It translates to CASSLQGLSTEAFF.